The rows below give T cell receptor beta chains drawn from one sample of a study of T cell responses to AZD1222 COVID-19 vaccine. Produced via immunoSEQ multiplex PCR; TCRdb's table is partial and in-frame only. The sample has approximately 190,000 clones, approximately 90% seen once. Sequenced material: peripheral blood, taken 28 days after the second dose of the MenACWY control vaccine. These receptors came from an adult who received the MenACWY meningococcal vaccine as a control. The CDR3 runs from the conserved cysteine through the conserved F or W. The D gene is left open where the match is weak. Size is omitted from some rows. Given values are once, few, many or a class for expanded clones.

size,V,length,D,J,CDR3,DNA
NA,TRBV12-3/TRBV12-4,13,TRBD1,TRBJ1-1,CASSLTGGSEAFF,TGTGCCAGCAGTCTTACAGGGGGAAGTGAAGCTTTCTTT
NA,TRBV30,11,NA,TRBJ1-2,CAWSASFGYTF,TGTGCCTGGAGTGCATCTTTTGGCTACACCTTC
NA,TRBV9,15,NA,TRBJ1-1,CASSIEGGMNTEAFF,TGTGCCAGCAGCATCGAGGGGGGAATGAACACTGAAGCTTTCTTT
NA,TRBV9,14,NA,TRBJ2-7,CASSVGVESYEQYF,TGTGCCAGCAGCGTAGGGGTAGAGAGCTACGAGCAGTACTTC
NA,TRBV12-3/TRBV12-4,13,NA,TRBJ1-5,CASSFTGSQPQHF,TGTGCCAGCAGTTTTACAGGGTCCCAGCCCCAGCATTTT
NA,TRBV5-1,13,NA,TRBJ2-1,CASSLVSYNEQFF,TGCGCCAGCAGCTTGGTCAGTTACAATGAGCAGTTCTTC
NA,TRBV27,15,NA,TRBJ2-6,CASSLSSSGANVLTF,TGTGCCAGCAGTTTATCGAGCTCTGGGGCCAACGTCCTGACTTTC
NA,TRBV9,17,NA,TRBJ2-2,CASSARPGRVNTGELFF,TGTGCCAGCAGCGCCCGACCGGGCAGGGTGAACACCGGGGAGCTGTTTTTT
NA,TRBV7-9,13,NA,TRBJ2-1,CASSVGAGNEQFF,TGTGCCAGCAGCGTCGGGGCCGGCAATGAGCAGTTCTTC
NA,TRBV20-1,15,NA,TRBJ1-5,CSASPPQESNQPQHF,TGCAGTGCTAGTCCACCACAGGAAAGCAATCAGCCCCAGCATTTT
NA,TRBV9,15,TRBD2,TRBJ2-5,CASSPRGAGEETQYF,TGTGCCAGCAGCCCCCGCGGAGCGGGAGAAGAGACCCAGTACTTC
few,TRBV3-1/TRBV3-2,15,NA,TRBJ1-2,CASSQDMAGLYGYTF,TGTGCCAGCAGCCAAGATATGGCGGGATTGTATGGCTACACCTTC
NA,TRBV27,15,TRBD2,TRBJ2-7,CASSRLTSGTGEQYF,TGTGCCAGCAGTCGCTTGACTAGCGGGACCGGCGAGCAGTACTTC
NA,TRBV3-1/TRBV3-2,13,NA,TRBJ2-2,CASSLGWDGELFF,TGTGCCAGCAGCCTCGGCTGGGACGGGGAGCTGTTTTTT